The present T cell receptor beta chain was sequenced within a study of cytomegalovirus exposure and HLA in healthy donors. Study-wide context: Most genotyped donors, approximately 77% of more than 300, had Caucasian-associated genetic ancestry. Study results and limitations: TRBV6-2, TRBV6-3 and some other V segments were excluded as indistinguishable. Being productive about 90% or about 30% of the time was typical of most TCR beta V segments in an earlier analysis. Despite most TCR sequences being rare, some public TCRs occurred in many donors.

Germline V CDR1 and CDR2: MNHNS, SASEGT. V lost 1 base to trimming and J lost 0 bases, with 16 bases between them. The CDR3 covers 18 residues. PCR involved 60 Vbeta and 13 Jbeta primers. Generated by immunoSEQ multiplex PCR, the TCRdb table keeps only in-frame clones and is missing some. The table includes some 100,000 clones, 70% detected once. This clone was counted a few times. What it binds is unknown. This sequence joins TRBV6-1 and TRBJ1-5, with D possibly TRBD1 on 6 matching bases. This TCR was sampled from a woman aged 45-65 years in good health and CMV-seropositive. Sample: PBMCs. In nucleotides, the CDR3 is TGTGCCAGCAGTGAAGGGCGGGAGACAGGCCATAGCAATCAGCCCCAGCATTTT. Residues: CASSEGRETGHSNQPQHF.